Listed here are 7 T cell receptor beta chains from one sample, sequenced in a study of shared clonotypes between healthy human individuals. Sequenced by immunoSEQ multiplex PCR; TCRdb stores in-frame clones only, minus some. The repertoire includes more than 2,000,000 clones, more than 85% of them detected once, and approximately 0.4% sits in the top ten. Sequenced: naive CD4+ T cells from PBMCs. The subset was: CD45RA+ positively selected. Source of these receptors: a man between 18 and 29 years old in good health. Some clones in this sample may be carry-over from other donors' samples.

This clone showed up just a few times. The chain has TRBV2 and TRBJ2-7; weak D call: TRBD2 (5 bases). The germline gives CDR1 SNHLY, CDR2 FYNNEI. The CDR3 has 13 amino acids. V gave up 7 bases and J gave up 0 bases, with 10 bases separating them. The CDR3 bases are TGTGCCAGCACTCCGGGAAGCTCCTACGAGCAGTACTTC. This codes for CASTPGSSYEQYF.

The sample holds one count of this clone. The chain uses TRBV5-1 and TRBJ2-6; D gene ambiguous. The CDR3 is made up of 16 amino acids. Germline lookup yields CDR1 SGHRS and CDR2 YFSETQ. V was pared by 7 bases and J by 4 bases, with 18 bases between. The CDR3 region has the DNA TGCGCCAGCTGTATGGACCCACTTTCCGGGGCCAACGTCCTGACTTTC. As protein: CASCMDPLSGANVLTF.

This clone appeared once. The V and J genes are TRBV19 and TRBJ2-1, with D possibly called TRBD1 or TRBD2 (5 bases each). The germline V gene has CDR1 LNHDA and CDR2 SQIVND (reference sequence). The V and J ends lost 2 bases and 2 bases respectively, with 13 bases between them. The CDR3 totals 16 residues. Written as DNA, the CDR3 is TGTGCCAGTAGTATATGGGGGAGTATAACCTACAATGAGCAGTTCTTC. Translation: CASSIWGSITYNEQFF.

CDR3 residues: CASSQERTGRTPGQYF. CDR3 DNA: TGTGCCAGCAGCCAGGAGCGGACAGGGCGGACCCCAGGGCAGTACTTC. The V call is TRBV4-2, the J call TRBJ2-7, with 8 bases fitting TRBD1. The CDR3 contains 16 residues. CDR1 and CDR2 (germline): LGHNA, YNFKEQ. V was pared by 3 bases and J by 9 bases, with 16 bases of the junction left unmatched.

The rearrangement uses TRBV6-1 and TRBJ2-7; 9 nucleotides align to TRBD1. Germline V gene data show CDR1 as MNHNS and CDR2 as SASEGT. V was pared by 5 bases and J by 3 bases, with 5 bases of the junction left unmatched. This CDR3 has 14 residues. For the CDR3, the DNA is TGTGCCAGCAGTAAGGGACAGGGTAACTACGAGCAGTACTTC. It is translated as CASSKGQGNYEQYF.

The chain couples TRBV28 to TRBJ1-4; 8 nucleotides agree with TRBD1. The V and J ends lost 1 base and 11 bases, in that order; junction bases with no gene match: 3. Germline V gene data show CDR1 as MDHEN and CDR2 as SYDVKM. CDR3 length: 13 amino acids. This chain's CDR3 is CASSLSYRGKLFF. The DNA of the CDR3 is TGTGCCAGCAGTTTATCATACAGGGGGAAACTGTTTTTT.

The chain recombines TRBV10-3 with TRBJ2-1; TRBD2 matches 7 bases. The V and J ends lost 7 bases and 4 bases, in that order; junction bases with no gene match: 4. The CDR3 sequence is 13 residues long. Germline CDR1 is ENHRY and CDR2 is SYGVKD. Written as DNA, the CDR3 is TGTGCCATCAAACGGGAGGCTTACAATGAGCAGTTCTTC. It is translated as CAIKREAYNEQFF.